The present T cell receptor (beta chain) was sequenced within a study of blood T cell repertoires in COVID-19. There are a few counts of this clone. Original analysis: Amplified reference gene primers provided the basis for estimating nucleated cell counts. The repertoire was sequenced with immunoSEQ multiplex PCR; TCRdb's copy has only in-frame clones and lacks some. That table supplies the V and J calls and clone size; D and trimming were determined from the DNA. The table includes approximately 150,000 clones, around 77% detected once. Germline lookup yields CDR1 KGHDR and CDR2 SFDVKD. Between the trimmed V and J ends, which lost 3 bases and 7 bases, there was a span of 12 bases. CDR3 size: 14 residues.

Source material: peripheral blood. The chain links TRBV24-1 to TRBJ2-1; D may be TRBD2 (6 bases). This receptor was identified in a middle-aged man with active or convalescent COVID-19. In DNA form, the CDR3 reads TGTGCCACCAGTGATCCGACTAGGCTAAATGAGCAGTTCTTC. Translated, it gives CATSDPTRLNEQFF.